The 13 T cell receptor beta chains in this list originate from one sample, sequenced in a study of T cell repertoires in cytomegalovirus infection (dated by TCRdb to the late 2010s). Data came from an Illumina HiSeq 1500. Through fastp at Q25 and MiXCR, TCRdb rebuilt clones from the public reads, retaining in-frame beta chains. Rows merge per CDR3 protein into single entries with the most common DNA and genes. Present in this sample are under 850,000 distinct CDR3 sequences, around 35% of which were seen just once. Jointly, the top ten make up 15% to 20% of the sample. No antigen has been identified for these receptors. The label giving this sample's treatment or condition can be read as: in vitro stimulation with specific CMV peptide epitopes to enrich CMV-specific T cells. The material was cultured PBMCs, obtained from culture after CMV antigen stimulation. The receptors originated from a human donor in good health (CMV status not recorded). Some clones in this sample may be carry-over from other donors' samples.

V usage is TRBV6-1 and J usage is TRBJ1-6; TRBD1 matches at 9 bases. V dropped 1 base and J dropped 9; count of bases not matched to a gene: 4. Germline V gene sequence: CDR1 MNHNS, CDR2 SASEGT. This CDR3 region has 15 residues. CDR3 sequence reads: CASSEGQGGTSPLHF. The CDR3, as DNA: TGTGCCAGCAGTGAAGGACAGGGGGGCACTTCACCCCTCCACTTT.

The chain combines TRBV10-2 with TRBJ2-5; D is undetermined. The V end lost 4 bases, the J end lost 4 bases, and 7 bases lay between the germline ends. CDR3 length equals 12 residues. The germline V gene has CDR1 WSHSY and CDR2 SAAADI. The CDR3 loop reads CASSAEVETQYF. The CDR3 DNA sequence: TGCGCCAGCAGTGCCGAGGTAGAGACCCAGTACTTC.

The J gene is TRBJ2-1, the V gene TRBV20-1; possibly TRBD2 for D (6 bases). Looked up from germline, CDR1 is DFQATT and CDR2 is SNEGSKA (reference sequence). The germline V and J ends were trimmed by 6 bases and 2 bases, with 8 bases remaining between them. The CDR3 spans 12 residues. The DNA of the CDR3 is TGCAGTGCGGAGGGAGCCTACAATGAGCAGTTCTTC. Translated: CSAEGAYNEQFF.

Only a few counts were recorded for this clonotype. CDR3 sequence: CASAGSRQQYF. The CDR3, as DNA: TGTGCCAGCGCCGGCTCCCGCCAGCAGTATTTT. The chain carries TRBV12-3 or TRBV12-4 and TRBJ2-3; D is undetermined. V dropped 8 bases and J dropped 11 bases, with 14 bases sitting between them. The CDR3 extends over 11 amino acids.

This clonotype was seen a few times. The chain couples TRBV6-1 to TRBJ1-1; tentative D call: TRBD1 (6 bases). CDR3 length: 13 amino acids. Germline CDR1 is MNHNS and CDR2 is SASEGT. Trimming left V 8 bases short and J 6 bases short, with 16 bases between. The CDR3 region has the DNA TGTGCCAGCGTGACAGGAGACAGTCCTGAAGCTTTCTTT. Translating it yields CASVTGDSPEAFF.

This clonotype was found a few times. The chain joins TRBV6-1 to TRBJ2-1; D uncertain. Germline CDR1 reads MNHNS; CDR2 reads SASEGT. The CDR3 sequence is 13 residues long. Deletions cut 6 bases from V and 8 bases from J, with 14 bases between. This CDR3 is CASSPSGVYEQFF. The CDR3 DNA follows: TGTGCCAGCAGCCCGAGTGGGGTATATGAGCAGTTCTTC.

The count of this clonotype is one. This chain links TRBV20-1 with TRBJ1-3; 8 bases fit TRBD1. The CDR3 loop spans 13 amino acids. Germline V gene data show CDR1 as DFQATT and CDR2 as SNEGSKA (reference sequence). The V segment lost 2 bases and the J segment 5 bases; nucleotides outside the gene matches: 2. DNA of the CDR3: TGCAGTGCTAGACAGGGGGCTAGAAACACCATATATTTT. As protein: CSARQGARNTIYF.

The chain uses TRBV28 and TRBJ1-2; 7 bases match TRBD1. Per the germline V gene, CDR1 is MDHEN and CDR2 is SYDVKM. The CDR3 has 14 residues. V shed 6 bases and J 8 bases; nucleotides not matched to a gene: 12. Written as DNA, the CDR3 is TGTGCCAGCAGCGGCCCGGGGACAGCGCGGGGCTACACCTTC. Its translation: CASSGPGTARGYTF.

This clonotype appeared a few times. CDR3 bases: TGTGCCAGTAGTCCCCAGGGGGCGAGCAATCAGCCCCAGCATTTT. This translates into CASSPQGASNQPQHF. The rearrangement links TRBV19 to TRBJ1-5; TRBD1 aligns across 8 bases. Germline CDR1 reads LNHDA; CDR2 reads SQIVND (reference sequence). The CDR3 length is 15 residues. V lost 5 bases and J lost 1; bases outside the gene matches: 4.

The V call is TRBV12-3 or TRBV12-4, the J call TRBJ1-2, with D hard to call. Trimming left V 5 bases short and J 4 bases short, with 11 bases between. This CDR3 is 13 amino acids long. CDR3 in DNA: TGTGCCAGCAGTGGGATTTACGGCTATGGCTACACCTTC. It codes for CASSGIYGYGYTF.

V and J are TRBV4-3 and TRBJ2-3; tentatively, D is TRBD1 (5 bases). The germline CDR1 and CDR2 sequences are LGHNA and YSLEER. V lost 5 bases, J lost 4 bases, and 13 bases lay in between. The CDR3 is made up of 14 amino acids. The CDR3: CASSALEGADTQYF. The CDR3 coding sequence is TGCGCCAGCAGCGCCCTGGAAGGGGCAGATACGCAGTATTTT.

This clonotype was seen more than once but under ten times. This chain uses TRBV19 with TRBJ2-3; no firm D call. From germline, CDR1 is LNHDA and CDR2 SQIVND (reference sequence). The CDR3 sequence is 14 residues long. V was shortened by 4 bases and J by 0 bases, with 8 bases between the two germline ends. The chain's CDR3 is CASSKFPSTDTQYF. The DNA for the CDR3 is TGTGCCAGTAGTAAGTTCCCGAGCACAGATACGCAGTATTTT. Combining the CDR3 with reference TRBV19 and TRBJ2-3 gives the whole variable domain DGGITQSPKYLFRKEGQNVTLSCEQNLNHDAMYWYRQDPGQGLRLIYYSQIVNDFQKGDIAEGYSVSREKKESFPLTVTSAQKNPTAFYLCASSKFPSTDTQYFGPGTRLTVL.

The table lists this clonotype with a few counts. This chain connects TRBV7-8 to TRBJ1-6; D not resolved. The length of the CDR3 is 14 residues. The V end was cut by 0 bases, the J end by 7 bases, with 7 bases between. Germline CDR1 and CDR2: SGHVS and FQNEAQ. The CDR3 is CASSLARINSPLHF. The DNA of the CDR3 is TGTGCCAGCAGCTTAGCCAGAATAAATTCACCCCTCCACTTT.